These T cell receptor beta chains were read from a single sample in a study of T cells in Graves' hyperthyroidism and ophthalmopathy. TCRdb re-called the multiplex PCR reads with MiXCR, one entry per CDR3 protein. The sample shows roughly 750,000 distinct CDR3 sequences, 16% of them seen only once. The sequenced material came from blood. The receptors were sampled from a man in his late teens or twenties with Graves' hyperthyroidism. CDR3s include the opening cysteine and the closing phenylalanine or tryptophan. A D gene is named only where the DNA matches it firmly. Size values are once, few and many counts, or a class for expanded clones, and some rows have none.

J,size,D,V,CDR3,DNA
TRBJ2-7,many,-,TRBV27,CASSLYAGSSYEQYF,TGTGCCAGCAGTTTATATGCAGGTAGCTCCTACGAGCAGTACTTC
TRBJ2-1,many,-,TRBV29-1,CSVESGEEYNEQFF,TGCAGCGTTGAGTCAGGGGAGGAGTACAATGAGCAGTTCTTC
TRBJ2-7,few,-,TRBV28,CASTLWVGGSPYEQYF,TGTGCCAGCACACTTTGGGTGGGAGGATCCCCCTACGAGCAGTACTTC
TRBJ2-1,-,-,TRBV27,CASSSGAGSYEQFF,TGTGCCAGCAGCTCCGGAGCAGGGTCCTACGAGCAGTTCTTC
TRBJ2-1,-,TRBD2,TRBV4-1,CASSQDSASGSNEQFF,TGCGCCAGCAGCCAAGATTCGGCTAGCGGGAGCAATGAGCAGTTCTTC
TRBJ2-6,few,-,TRBV12-3/TRBV12-4,CASSFGGWIDSGANVLTF,TGTGCCAGCAGTTTCGGGGGTTGGATAGACTCTGGGGCCAACGTCCTGACTTTC
TRBJ2-3,few,TRBD2,TRBV5-1,CASSTGLAGGMTDTQYF,TGCGCCAGCAGTACGGGACTAGCGGGAGGGATGACAGATACGCAGTATTTT
TRBJ2-5,many,-,TRBV12-3/TRBV12-4,CASSSYDNQETQYF,TGTGCCAGCAGTTCCTATGACAACCAAGAGACCCAGTACTTC
TRBJ2-7,-,TRBD2,TRBV29-1,CSVGNSGAAEQYF,TGCAGCGTTGGTAATAGCGGGGCGGCCGAGCAGTACTTC
TRBJ2-1,many,TRBD1,TRBV11-3,CASSLDGQGDYNEQFF,TGTGCCAGCAGCTTAGACGGACAGGGGGATTACAATGAGCAGTTCTTC
TRBJ2-7,-,-,TRBV4-1,CASSQESGTPYEQYF,TGCGCCAGCAGCCAAGAGTCAGGGACCCCCTACGAGCAGTACTTC
TRBJ1-2,many,-,TRBV3-1,CASSQDRGSSDYTF,TGTGCCAGCAGCCAAGATCGGGGGAGTTCGGACTACACCTTC
TRBJ2-1,-,TRBD2,TRBV4-2,CASSQDASGRVNEQFF,TGTGCCAGCAGCCAAGATGCTAGCGGGAGAGTCAATGAGCAGTTCTTC
TRBJ1-6,-,-,TRBV15,CATSRGDRRSPLHF,TGTGCCACCAGCAGAGGAGACAGGAGATCACCCCTCCACTTT
TRBJ2-3,-,-,TRBV19,CATKMELSTDTQYF,TGTGCCACCAAAATGGAGCTTAGCACAGATACGCAGTATTTT
TRBJ2-3,once,-,TRBV4-1,CASSQERRRSIDTQYF,TGCGCCAGCAGCCAAGAAAGGCGGCGTTCTATAGATACGCAGTATTTT
TRBJ2-2,few,TRBD2,TRBV28,CASSSGILAGDNTGELFF,TGTGCCAGCAGTTCCGGTATACTAGCGGGAGACAACACCGGGGAGCTGTTTTTT
TRBJ2-7,-,TRBD1,TRBV27,CASSETGTVLYEQYF,TGTGCCAGCAGTGAAACCGGGACAGTTCTTTACGAGCAGTACTTC
TRBJ2-2,-,TRBD2,TRBV27,CASSPSGRGNTGELFF,TGTGCCAGCAGTCCTAGCGGGAGGGGTAACACCGGGGAGCTGTTTTTT
TRBJ2-7,once,-,TRBV19,CASSINRAEQYF,TGTGCCAGTAGTATTAATAGGGCTGAGCAGTACTTC
TRBJ2-7,few,TRBD2,TRBV6-1,CAGRGPGLAGLYEQYF,TGTGCCGGCAGGGGGCCCGGACTAGCGGGACTATACGAGCAGTACTTC
TRBJ2-7,few,-,TRBV29-1,CSVEFDSDLYEQYF,TGCAGCGTTGAGTTTGACAGCGACTTATACGAGCAGTACTTC
TRBJ2-7,-,-,TRBV4-3,CASSRGGRGTDSYEQYF,TGCGCCAGCAGCCGGGGGGGGCGGGGGACAGACTCCTACGAGCAGTACTTC
TRBJ2-5,many,TRBD1,TRBV6-1,CASSRQGAQETQYF,TGTGCCAGCAGTCGACAGGGGGCCCAAGAGACCCAGTACTTC
TRBJ1-5,few,-,TRBV6-1,CASSAVGGGNQPQHF,TGTGCCAGCAGTGCGGTGGGGGGCGGCAATCAGCCCCAGCATTTT
TRBJ1-2,-,-,TRBV10-3,CAASGTSVGYTF,TGTGCCGCAAGCGGTACTAGTGTTGGCTACACCTTC
TRBJ2-1,many,-,TRBV20-1,CSARAGSSYNEQFF,TGCAGTGCTAGGGCCGGGAGCTCCTACAATGAGCAGTTCTTC
TRBJ2-2,many,-,TRBV12-3/TRBV12-4,CASSFRGFSNTGELFF,TGTGCCAGCAGTTTCAGGGGTTTTTCGAACACCGGGGAGCTGTTTTTT
TRBJ2-7,few,-,TRBV2,CASSAGHLSYEQYF,TGTGCCAGCAGTGCCGGACACCTATCCTACGAGCAGTACTTC
TRBJ2-3,few,-,TRBV3-1,CASSQNGPDTQYF,TGTGCCAGCAGCCAGAACGGGCCTGATACGCAGTATTTT
TRBJ2-5,many,-,TRBV15,CATSARNVVGETQYF,TGTGCCACCAGCGCCCGTAACGTGGTGGGAGAGACCCAGTACTTC
TRBJ2-7,-,-,TRBV20-1,CSASRLIRGPEQYF,TGCAGTGCCTCCCGTTTGATAAGGGGTCCCGAGCAGTACTTC
TRBJ1-1,many,-,TRBV28,CASCPISKMNTEAFF,TGTGCCAGCTGCCCCATATCAAAGATGAACACTGAAGCTTTCTTT
TRBJ2-5,many,TRBD2,TRBV20-1,CSALVVQGGETQYF,TGCAGTGCCCTCGTCGTTCAGGGAGGGGAGACCCAGTACTTC
TRBJ2-7,few,TRBD1,TRBV28,CASLSGGQGGGEQYF,TGTGCCAGCCTCTCGGGGGGACAGGGAGGCGGCGAGCAGTACTTC
TRBJ2-5,-,TRBD1,TRBV4-1,CASSQEGQIQETQYF,TGCGCCAGCAGCCAAGAGGGACAGATCCAAGAGACCCAGTACTTC
TRBJ2-3,many,-,TRBV12-3/TRBV12-4,CASRTSLGTDTQYF,TGTGCCAGCAGGACTAGTCTCGGCACAGATACGCAGTATTTT
TRBJ2-6,-,-,TRBV27,CASKQGIGDSGANVLTF,TGTGCCAGCAAGCAGGGAATTGGGGACTCTGGGGCCAACGTCCTGACTTTC
TRBJ2-5,many,-,TRBV10-1,CASNTDLRGVQYF,TGCGCCAGCAACACAGACCTCAGGGGGGTTCAGTACTTC
TRBJ1-5,few,-,TRBV28,CASRSGATNQPQHF,TGTGCCAGCAGGTCAGGGGCGACCAATCAGCCCCAGCATTTT
TRBJ2-1,many,-,TRBV18,CASSPSLDNEQFF,TGTGCCAGCTCACCCTCCTTGGACAATGAGCAGTTCTTC
TRBJ2-7,-,-,TRBV28,CASSLWPRTEQYF,TGTGCCAGCAGTTTATGGCCGAGGACGGAGCAGTACTTC
TRBJ2-7,many,TRBD2,TRBV30,CAWTMGEREIYEQYF,TGTGCCTGGACGATGGGCGAGCGGGAGATTTACGAGCAGTACTTC
TRBJ2-7,-,-,TRBV12-3/TRBV12-4,CASSLFGGPRSYEQYF,TGTGCCAGCAGTTTATTCGGCGGGCCCCGATCCTACGAGCAGTACTTC
TRBJ2-1,-,-,TRBV27,CATSLAKTYNEQFF,TGTGCCACCAGCCTGGCGAAAACTTACAATGAGCAGTTCTTC
TRBJ2-3,few,TRBD2,TRBV11-3,CASSEGLAGISQSTDTQYF,TGTGCCAGCAGCGAAGGACTAGCGGGGATATCCCAATCCACAGATACGCAGTATTTT